This passage covers 10 T cell receptor beta chains from one sample sequenced in a study of spatial heterogeneity in lung cancer. Study-level findings and limits: For expanded intratumoral alpha and beta TCRs, counts tracked tumor mutation counts.

No antigen has been identified for these receptors. TCRdb re-called the 5' RACE reads through MiXCR, storing one row per CDR3 protein. The sample holds about 4,000 distinct CDR3 sequences, 26% seen once. The time point was: sample taken at primary tumor resection. The sequencing here drew on lung tumor tissue, taken at surgery. The receptors derive from a male donor with early-stage non-small cell lung cancer.

About this clonotype: The library was built for alpha chains, so this beta chain is an off-target read and its size means little. This chain joins TRBV20-1 and TRBJ2-7, with 7 bases fitting TRBD2. The CDR3 is 14 residues long. J gave up 0 bases and V 6 bases, and 8 bases lay outside the gene matches. Germline lookup yields CDR1 DFQATT and CDR2 SNEGSKA (reference sequence). The CDR3 here is CSAAVPGGSYEQYF. The CDR3 DNA reads as TGCAGTGCCGCGGTCCCGGGAGGCTCCTACGAGCAGTACTTC.

This clonotype has just a few counts. The size of this beta chain means little, since it is a stray read in a library made for alpha chains. This chain joins TRBV20-1 and TRBJ2-5; tentatively, D is TRBD1 or TRBD2 (5 bases each). Looked up from germline, CDR1 is DFQATT and CDR2 is SNEGSKA (reference sequence). V was clipped by 0 bases and J by 2 bases, with 16 bases between them. This CDR3 has 16 amino acids. CDR3 DNA: TGCAGTGCTAGAGACTTTCGGCAGGGAGAACAAGAGACCCAGTACTTC. This gives the protein CSARDFRQGEQETQYF.

This clonotype is classed as medium-sized. This beta chain was picked up by a library intended for alpha chains and is off target, so its count carries little meaning. The rearrangement links TRBV7-3 to TRBJ2-1, with a weak D call TRBD1 (5 bases). The CDR3 sequence is 13 residues long. Germline lookup yields CDR1 SGHTA and CDR2 FQGTGA. Trimming took off 3 bases at V and 5 bases at J, with 8 bases between the two ends. The CDR3 loop is CASSFVGDNEQFF. CDR3 bases: TGTGCCAGCAGCTTTGTAGGGGACAATGAGCAGTTCTTC.

In this sample, this clonotype is medium-sized. A library made for alpha chains picked up this beta chain off target, so its size means little. This sequence joins TRBV6-2 or TRBV6-3 and TRBJ1-4; D not certain. From germline, CDR1 is MNHEY and CDR2 SVGEGT. V lost 6 bases, J lost 4 bases, and 12 bases lay in between. The CDR3 is made up of 14 amino acids. CDR3 protein: CASRIDGRNEKLFF. Here the CDR3 DNA reads TGTGCCAGCAGAATTGACGGGCGTAATGAAAAACTGTTTTTT.

With regard to this clonotype: This beta chain is an off-target read within a library intended for alpha chains, so its frequency means little. This chain links TRBV28 with TRBJ2-7, with D perhaps TRBD2 (6 bases). V lost 5 bases, J lost 3 bases, and 14 bases lay in between. Germline V gene data show CDR1 as MDHEN and CDR2 as SYDVKM. The CDR3 sequence is 14 residues long. This CDR3 is CASSETRGVYEQYF. In nucleotides, the CDR3 is TGTGCCAGCAGTGAGACTAGAGGGGTCTACGAGCAGTACTTC. The full variable domain, with the rest looked up from reference TRBV28 and TRBJ2-7, is DVKVTQSSRYLVKRTGEKVFLECVQDMDHENMFWYRQDPGLGLRLIYFSYDVKMKEKGDIPEGYSVSREKKERFSLILESASTNQTSMYLCASSETRGVYEQYFGPGTRLTVT.

As concerns this clonotype: This beta chain was picked up by a library intended for alpha chains and is off target, so its count carries little meaning. CDR3 sequence (DNA): TGTGCCAGCAGCGTCGGCCAGTCGACGAATCAGCCCCAGCATTTT. It translates to CASSVGQSTNQPQHF. The V and J genes are TRBV6-1 and TRBJ1-5; unclear D gene. Trimming removed 6 bases at V and 4 bases at J, with 16 bases between. CDR3 length: 15 amino acids. Germline CDR1 reads MNHNS; CDR2 reads SASEGT.

This clonotype occurred once. Being off target in a library aimed at alpha chains, this beta chain has a size of little meaning. The chain employs TRBV11-1 and TRBJ2-4; TRBD1 might be the D (6 bases). Germline V gene sequence: CDR1 SGHAT, CDR2 FQDESV (reference sequence). CDR3 size: 13 residues. Trimming took off 3 bases at V and 3 bases at J, with 6 bases between the two ends. CDR3 nucleotide sequence: TGTGCCAGCAGCTTCAGGGGCAAAAACATTCAGTACTTC. Its protein is CASSFRGKNIQYF.

Remarks on this clonotype: Because this beta chain is a stray read in a library intended to capture alpha chains, its abundance should not be given much weight. The rearrangement uses TRBV5-1 and TRBJ1-1; 7 nucleotides line up with TRBD1. CDR1 and CDR2 from the germline V gene are SGHRS and YFSETQ. V was clipped by 4 bases and J by 4 bases; unmatched bases: 10. The CDR3 is 15 residues long. The CDR3 coding sequence is TGCGCCAGCAGCCCTGTTACAGGGGTTTTCACTGAAGCTTTCTTT. Translation: CASSPVTGVFTEAFF.

This clonotype occurred a few times. This beta chain came through as a stray read in a library set up for alpha chains, and its size says little. The gene calls are TRBV18 and TRBJ2-1; 10 bases are shared with TRBD1. This CDR3 region has 15 residues. V shed 8 bases and J 7 bases; nucleotides not matched to a gene: 11. Germline V gene data show CDR1 as KGHSH and CDR2 as LQKENI. As DNA, the CDR3 is TGTGCCAGCACCCATCGACAGGGGGCATTGAATGAGCAGTTCTTC. Translating it yields CASTHRQGALNEQFF.

This clonotype is medium-sized by share. Since the library was made to target alpha chains, this beta chain is a stray read and its abundance is not meaningful. The chain is built from TRBV27 and TRBJ2-3, with 13 bases aligning to TRBD2. Germline V CDR1 and CDR2: MNHEY, SMNVEV (reference sequence). The CDR3 loop spans 16 amino acids. The V and J ends lost 3 bases and 6 bases, in that order; junction bases with no gene match: 6. CDR3 region: CASSFGLAGVPDTQYF. Written as DNA, the CDR3 is TGTGCCAGCAGTTTCGGACTAGCGGGAGTTCCCGATACGCAGTATTTT.